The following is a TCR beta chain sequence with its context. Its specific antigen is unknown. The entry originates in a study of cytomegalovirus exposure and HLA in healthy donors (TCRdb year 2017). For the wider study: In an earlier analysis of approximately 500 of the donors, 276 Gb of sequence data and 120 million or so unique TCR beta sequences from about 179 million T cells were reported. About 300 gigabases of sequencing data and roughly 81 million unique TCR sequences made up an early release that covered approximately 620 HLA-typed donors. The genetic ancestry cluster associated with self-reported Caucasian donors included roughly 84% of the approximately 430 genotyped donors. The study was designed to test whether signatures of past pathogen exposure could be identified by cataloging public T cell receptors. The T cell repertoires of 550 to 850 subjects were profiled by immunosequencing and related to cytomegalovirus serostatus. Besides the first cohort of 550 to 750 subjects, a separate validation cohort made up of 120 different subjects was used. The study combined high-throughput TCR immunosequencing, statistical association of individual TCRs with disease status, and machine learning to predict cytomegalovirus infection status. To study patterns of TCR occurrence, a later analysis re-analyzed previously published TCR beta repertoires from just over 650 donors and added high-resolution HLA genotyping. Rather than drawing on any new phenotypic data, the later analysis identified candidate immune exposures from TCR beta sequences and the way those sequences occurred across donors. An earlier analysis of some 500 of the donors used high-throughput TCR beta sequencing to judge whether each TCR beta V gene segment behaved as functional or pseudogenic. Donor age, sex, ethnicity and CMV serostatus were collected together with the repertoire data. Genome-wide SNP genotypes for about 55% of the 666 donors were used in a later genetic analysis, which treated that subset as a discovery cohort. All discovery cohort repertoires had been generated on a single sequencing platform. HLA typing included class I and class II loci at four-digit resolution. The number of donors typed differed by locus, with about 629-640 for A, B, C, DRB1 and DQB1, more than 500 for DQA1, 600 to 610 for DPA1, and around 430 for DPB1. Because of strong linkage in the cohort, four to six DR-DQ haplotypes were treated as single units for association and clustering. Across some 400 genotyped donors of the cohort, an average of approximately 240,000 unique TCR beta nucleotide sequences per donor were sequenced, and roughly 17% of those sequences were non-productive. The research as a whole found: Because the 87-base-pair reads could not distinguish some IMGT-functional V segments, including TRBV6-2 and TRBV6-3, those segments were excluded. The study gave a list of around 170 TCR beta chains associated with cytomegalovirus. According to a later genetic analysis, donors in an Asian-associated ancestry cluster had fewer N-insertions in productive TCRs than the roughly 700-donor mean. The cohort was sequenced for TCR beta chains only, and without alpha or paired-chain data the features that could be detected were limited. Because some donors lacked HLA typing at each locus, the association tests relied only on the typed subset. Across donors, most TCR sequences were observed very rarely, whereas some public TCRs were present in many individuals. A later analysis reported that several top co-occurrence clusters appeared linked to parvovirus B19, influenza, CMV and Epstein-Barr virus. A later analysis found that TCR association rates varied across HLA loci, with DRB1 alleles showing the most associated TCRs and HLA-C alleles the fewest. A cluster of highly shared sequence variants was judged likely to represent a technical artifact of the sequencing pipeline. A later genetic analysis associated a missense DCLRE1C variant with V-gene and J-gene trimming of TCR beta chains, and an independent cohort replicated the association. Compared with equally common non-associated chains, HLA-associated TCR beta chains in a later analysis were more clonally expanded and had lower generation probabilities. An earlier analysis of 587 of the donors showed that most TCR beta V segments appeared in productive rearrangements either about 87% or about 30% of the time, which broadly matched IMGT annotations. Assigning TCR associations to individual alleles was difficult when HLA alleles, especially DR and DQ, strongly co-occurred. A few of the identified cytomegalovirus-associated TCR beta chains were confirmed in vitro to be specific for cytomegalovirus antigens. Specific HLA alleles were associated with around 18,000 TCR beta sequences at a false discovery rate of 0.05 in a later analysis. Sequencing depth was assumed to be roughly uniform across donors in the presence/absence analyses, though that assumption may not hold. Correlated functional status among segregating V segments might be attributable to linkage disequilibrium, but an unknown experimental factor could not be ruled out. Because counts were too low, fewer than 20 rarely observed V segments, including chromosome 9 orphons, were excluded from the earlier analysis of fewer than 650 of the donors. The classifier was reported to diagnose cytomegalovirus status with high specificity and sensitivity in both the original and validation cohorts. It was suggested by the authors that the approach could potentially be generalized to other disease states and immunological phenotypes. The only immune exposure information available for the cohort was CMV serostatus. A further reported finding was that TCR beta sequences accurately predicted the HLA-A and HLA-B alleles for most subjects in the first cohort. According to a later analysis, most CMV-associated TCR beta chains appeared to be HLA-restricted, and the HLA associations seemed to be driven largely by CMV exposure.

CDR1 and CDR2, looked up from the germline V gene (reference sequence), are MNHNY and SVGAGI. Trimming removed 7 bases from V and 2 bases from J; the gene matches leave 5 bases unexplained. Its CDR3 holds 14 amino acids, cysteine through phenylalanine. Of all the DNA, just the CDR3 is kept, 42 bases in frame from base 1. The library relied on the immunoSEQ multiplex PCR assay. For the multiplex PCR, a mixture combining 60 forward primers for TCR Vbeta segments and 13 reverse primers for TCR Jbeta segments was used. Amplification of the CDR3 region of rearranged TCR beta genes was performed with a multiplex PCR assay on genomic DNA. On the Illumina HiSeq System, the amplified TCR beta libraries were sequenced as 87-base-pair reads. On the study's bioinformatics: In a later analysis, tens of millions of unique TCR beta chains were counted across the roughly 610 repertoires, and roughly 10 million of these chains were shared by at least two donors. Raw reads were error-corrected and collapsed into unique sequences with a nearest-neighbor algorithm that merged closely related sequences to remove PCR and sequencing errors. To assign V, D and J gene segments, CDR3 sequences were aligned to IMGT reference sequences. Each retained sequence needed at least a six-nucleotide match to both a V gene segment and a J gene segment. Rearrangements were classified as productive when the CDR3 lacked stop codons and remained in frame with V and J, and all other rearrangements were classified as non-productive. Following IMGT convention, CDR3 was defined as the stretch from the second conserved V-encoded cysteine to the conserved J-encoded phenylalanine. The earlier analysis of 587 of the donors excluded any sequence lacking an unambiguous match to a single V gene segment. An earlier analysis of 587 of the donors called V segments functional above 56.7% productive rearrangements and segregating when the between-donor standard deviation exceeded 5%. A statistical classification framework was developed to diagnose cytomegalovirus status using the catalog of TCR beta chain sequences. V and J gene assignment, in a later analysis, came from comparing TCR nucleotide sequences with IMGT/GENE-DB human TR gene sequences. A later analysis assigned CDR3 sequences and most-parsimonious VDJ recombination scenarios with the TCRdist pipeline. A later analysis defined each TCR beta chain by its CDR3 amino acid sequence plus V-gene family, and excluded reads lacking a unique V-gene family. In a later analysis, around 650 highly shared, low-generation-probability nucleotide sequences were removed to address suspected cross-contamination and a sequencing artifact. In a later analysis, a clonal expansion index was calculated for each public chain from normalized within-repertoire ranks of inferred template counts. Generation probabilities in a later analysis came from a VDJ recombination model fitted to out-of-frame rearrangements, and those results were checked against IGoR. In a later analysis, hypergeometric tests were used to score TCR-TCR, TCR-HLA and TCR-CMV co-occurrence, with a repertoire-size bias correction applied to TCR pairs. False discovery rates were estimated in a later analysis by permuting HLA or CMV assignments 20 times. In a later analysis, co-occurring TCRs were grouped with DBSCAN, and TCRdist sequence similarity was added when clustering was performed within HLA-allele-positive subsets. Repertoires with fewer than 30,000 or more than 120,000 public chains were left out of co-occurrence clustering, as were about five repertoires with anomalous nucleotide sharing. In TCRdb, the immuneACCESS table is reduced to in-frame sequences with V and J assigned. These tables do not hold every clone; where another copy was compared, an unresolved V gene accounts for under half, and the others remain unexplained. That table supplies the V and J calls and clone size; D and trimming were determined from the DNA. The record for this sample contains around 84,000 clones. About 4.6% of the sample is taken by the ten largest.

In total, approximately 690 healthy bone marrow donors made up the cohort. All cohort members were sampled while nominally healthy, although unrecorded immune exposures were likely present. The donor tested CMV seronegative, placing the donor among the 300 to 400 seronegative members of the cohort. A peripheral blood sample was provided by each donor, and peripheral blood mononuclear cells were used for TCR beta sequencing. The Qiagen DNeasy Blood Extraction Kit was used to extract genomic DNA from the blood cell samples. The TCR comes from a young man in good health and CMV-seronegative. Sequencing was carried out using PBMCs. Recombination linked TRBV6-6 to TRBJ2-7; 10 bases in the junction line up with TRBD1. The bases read TGTGCCAGCAATCCGGGACAGGGGACCTACGAGCAGTACTTC. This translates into CASNPGQGTYEQYF.